The 29 T cell receptor beta chains listed next were all sequenced from one sample in a study of human T cells and chemical hapten exposure. As for time point: patch test 1, 2 weeks after DPC sensitization. As for treatment: therapeutic diphenylcyclopropenone sensitization with weekly scalp DPC. TCRdb re-analysed the RACE reads in MiXCR, keeping a single row per CDR3 protein. The repertoire holds 95,000 to 150,000 distinct CDR3 sequences, roughly 15% seen once, with 0.92% in the top ten. The input for sequencing was whole blood, taken in connection with sensitization to the hapten diphenylcyclopropenone (DPC). These receptors were obtained from a young man with alopecia areata. Some clones in this sample may be carry-over from other donors' samples.

This clonotype was counted between two and nine times. This chain links TRBV18 with TRBJ2-3; TRBD1 aligns across 7 bases. The CDR3 runs 14 residues. V lost 3 bases to trimming and J lost 6 bases; unmatched junction nucleotides: 6. The germline V gene has CDR1 KGHSH and CDR2 LQKENI. The CDR3 coding sequence is TGTGCCAGCTCACCCGGGACGGACAGGGATACGCAGTATTTT. Amino acid sequence: CASSPGTDRDTQYF. The variable domain in full, with the rest retrieved from reference TRBV18 and TRBJ2-3, is NAGVMQNPRHLVRRRGQEARLRCSPMKGHSHVYWYRQLPEEGLKFMVYLQKENIIDESGMPKERFSAEFPKEGPSILRIQQVVRGDSAAYFCASSPGTDRDTQYFGPGTRLTVL.

As concerns this clonotype: This may be a read error, as it is one base from a much larger clone. The chain is built from TRBV3-2 and TRBJ2-1. TRBV3-2 is marked as a pseudogene. This CDR3 has 12 residues. CDR3 residues: CASKGSYNEQLF. The CDR3 region has the DNA TGTGCCAGCAAGGGATCCTACAATGAGCAGTTATTC.

The chain combines TRBV5-1 with TRBJ2-7, with TRBD1 matching over 7 bases. This CDR3 is built from 15 residues. Germline loops: CDR1 SGHRS, CDR2 YFSETQ. The V gene end was trimmed by 0 bases and the J gene end by 2 bases; junction bases not matched to a gene: 5. Written as DNA, the CDR3 is TGCGCCAGCAGCTTGGTAACAGGGGTAACCTACGAGCAGTACTTC. Translating gives CASSLVTGVTYEQYF. Full variable domain (outside the CDR3, taken from reference TRBV5-1 and TRBJ2-7): KAGVTQTPRYLIKTRGQQVTLSCSPISGHRSVSWYQQTPGQGLQFLFEYFSETQRNKGNFPGRFSGRQFSNSRSEMNVSTLELGDSALYLCASSLVTGVTYEQYFGPGTRLTVT.

In its sample, this clonotype was seen a few times. The V gene is TRBV7-3, the J gene TRBJ2-6; D gene uncertain. Germline values: CDR1 SGHTA, CDR2 FQGTGA. This CDR3 is built from 19 residues. Trimming pared 1 base from V and 0 bases from J, leaving 16 bases between. CDR3: CASSLNPGRWSSGANVLTF. In DNA, the CDR3 is TGTGCCAGCAGCTTAAACCCCGGGCGATGGAGCTCTGGGGCCAACGTCCTGACTTTC.

This clonotype is a singleton in its sample. The CDR3 reads CASSVQTGPTYEQYF. As DNA, the CDR3 is TGTGCCAGCAGCGTCCAGACAGGACCAACCTACGAGCAGTACTTC. The chain is built from TRBV9 and TRBJ2-7; perhaps TRBD1 as D (6 bases). CDR1 and CDR2 (germline): SGDLS, YYNGEE. V dropped 2 bases and J dropped 2 bases, with 14 bases sitting between them. This CDR3 has 15 amino acids.

This clonotype has a count of ten or more. The chain links TRBV7-6 to TRBJ2-7; D is possibly TRBD1 or TRBD2 (5 bases each). V was pared by 5 bases and J by 4 bases, with 12 bases between. This CDR3 spans 13 amino acids. Germline-derived CDR1 and CDR2 are SGHVS and FNYEAQ. The CDR3, as DNA: TGTGCCAGCAGCCCTGTTGGGGGTTACGAGCAGTACTTC. Translation: CASSPVGGYEQYF.

This clonotype has at least ten counts. The chain carries TRBV24-1 and TRBJ1-2, with D unclear. This CDR3 region has 11 residues. CDR1 KGHDR and CDR2 SFDVKD come from the germline V gene. Trimming removed 6 bases from V and 3 bases from J, with 4 bases in between. This CDR3 reads CATSMDYGYTF. The CDR3 DNA sequence: TGTGCCACCAGTATGGACTATGGCTACACCTTC.

The chain couples TRBV24-1 to TRBJ2-7, with 8 bases identical to TRBD1. The CDR3 runs 16 residues. CDR1 and CDR2 from the germline V gene are KGHDR and SFDVKD. Trimming at V came to 5 bases and at J to 2 bases, leaving 10 bases not matched to a gene. CDR3 residues: CATSGIPGQETYEQYV. In DNA, the CDR3 is TGTGCCACCAGTGGGATCCCGGGACAGGAGACCTACGAGCAGTACGTC.

The chain couples TRBV20-1 to TRBJ2-3, with 10 bases lining up with TRBD2. There are 18 residues in the CDR3. The J segment lost 4 bases and the V segment lost 2 bases, leaving 15 bases of the junction unmatched. The germline CDR1 and CDR2 sequences are DFQATT and SNEGSKA (reference sequence). CDR3 loop: CSARLLSGGAVFADTQYF. The CDR3 DNA reads TGCAGTGCTAGACTTCTCAGCGGGGGGGCCGTCTTCGCAGATACGCAGTATTTT.

This clonotype was counted between two and nine times. V is TRBV20-1 and J is TRBJ1-2, with 7 bases aligning to TRBD1. V lost 4 bases and J lost 3; bases outside the gene matches: 8. The CDR3 sequence is 14 residues long. In germline, CDR1 is DFQATT, CDR2 SNEGSKA (reference sequence). CDR3 DNA: TGCAGTGCTACCTTACCCCAGGGGGACTATGGCTACACCTTC. It is translated as CSATLPQGDYGYTF.

CDR3 protein: CASSFAGGNQPQHF. CDR3 coding DNA: TGTGCCAGCAGTTTTGCGGGAGGCAATCAGCCCCAGCATTTT. The genes are TRBV12-3 or TRBV12-4 and TRBJ1-5; D call uncertain. V lost 3 bases, J lost 2 bases, and 8 bases lay in between. There are 14 residues in the CDR3.

This chain connects TRBV4-1 to TRBJ1-2; D gene uncertain. Germline CDR1 MGHRA, CDR2 YSYEKL. The CDR3 runs 14 residues. V lost 1 base and J lost 7, with 13 bases in between. The CDR3 loop is CASSQVMGSPGYTF. The CDR3 region has the DNA TGCGCCAGCAGCCAAGTGATGGGTTCCCCTGGCTACACCTTC.

This clonotype was counted between two and nine times. This rearrangement joins TRBV6-5 to TRBJ2-7; 8 bases align to TRBD1. The CDR3 runs to 13 residues. CDR1 MNHEY and CDR2 SVGAGI come from the germline V gene. V shed 5 bases and J 8 bases; nucleotides not matched to a gene: 8. CDR3 nucleotide sequence: TGTGCCAGCAGTAATGGACAGGGTGACAAGCAGTACTTC. Translated, it gives CASSNGQGDKQYF.

This clonotype has only a few counts. The rearrangement joins TRBV28 to TRBJ1-5, with D unclear. The CDR3 length is 16 residues. Germline CDR1 MDHEN, CDR2 SYDVKM. V lost 2 bases and J 1 base, leaving 12 bases between the germline ends. The CDR3 sequence: CASSLRSGTSNQPQHF. In DNA, the CDR3 is TGTGCCAGCAGTTTAAGGTCAGGAACAAGCAATCAGCCCCAGCATTTT.

This clonotype was seen more than once but under ten times. J is TRBJ1-5 and V is TRBV29-1, with 7 positions matching TRBD1. Per germline, CDR1 SQVTM and CDR2 ANQGSEA. This CDR3 has 13 amino acids. For the CDR3, the DNA is TGCAGTGTGAGACAGGGTAGCAATCAGCCCCAGCATTTT. Translation gives CSVRQGSNQPQHF.

CDR3 nucleotides: TGTGCCAGCAGCTACCCAGGGTACGAGCAGTACGTC. Protein product: CASSYPGYEQYV. This rearrangement joins TRBV11-2 to TRBJ2-7; maybe TRBD1 (5 bases). The CDR3 runs to 12 residues. Germline loops: CDR1 SGHAT, CDR2 FQNNGV. V shed 4 bases and J shed 4 bases, with 8 bases lying between them.

This clonotype was counted a few times. The chain uses TRBV5-1 and TRBJ1-2, with TRBD1 matching 7 bases. This CDR3 has 13 residues. CDR1 is SGHRS and CDR2 is YFSETQ in the germline V gene. After removal of 1 base from V and 4 bases from J, the junction contained 1 base not matched to a gene. CDR3 DNA sequence: TGCGCCAGCAGCTTGAGGGACAGCTATGGCTACACCTTC. Amino acid sequence: CASSLRDSYGYTF.

This clonotype was detected a few times. J is TRBJ2-3 and V is TRBV13, with TRBD1 identical over 8 bases. The CDR3 covers 17 residues. Losses at the gene ends were 2 bases for V and 6 bases for J; bases not matched to a gene: 13. CDR1 PRHDT and CDR2 FYEKMQ come from the germline V gene (reference sequence). In nucleotides, the CDR3 is TGTGCCAGCAGCTTACGTACAGGGGGGAGAGAAGAGGATACGCAGTATTTT. The encoded protein is CASSLRTGGREEDTQYF.

The rearrangement uses TRBV7-2 and TRBJ1-1, with D possibly matching TRBD1 (6 bases). The CDR3 covers 12 residues. Per the germline V gene, CDR1 is SGHTA and CDR2 is FQGNSA. V was pared by 5 bases and J by 4 bases, with 8 bases between. The CDR3 region has the DNA TGTGCCAGCAGCAAGACAGGCACTGAAGCTTTCTTT. It encodes CASSKTGTEAFF.

The chain links TRBV7-2 to TRBJ1-1, with 9 bases identical to TRBD1. The CDR3 runs to 16 residues. Unmatched junction bases numbered 12, after V lost 5 bases and J lost 5 bases. Germline loops: CDR1 SGHTA, CDR2 FQGNSA. The CDR3 is CASSIVGQGRSTEAFF. Written as DNA, the CDR3 is TGTGCCAGCAGCATAGTGGGACAGGGTCGGAGTACTGAAGCTTTCTTT. Drawing the rest from reference TRBV7-2 and TRBJ1-1, the complete variable domain is GAGVSQSPSNKVTEKGKDVELRCDPISGHTALYWYRQSLGQGLEFLIYFQGNSAPDKSGLPSDRFSAERTGGSVSTLTIQRTQQEDSAVYLCASSIVGQGRSTEAFFGQGTRLTVV.

The J gene is TRBJ2-3, the V gene TRBV28; D perhaps matches TRBD1 (6 bases). V shed 6 bases and J shed 2 bases, with 18 bases lying between them. The CDR3 length is 16 residues. Germline CDR1 and CDR2: MDHEN and SYDVKM. In DNA form, the CDR3 reads TGTGCCAGCAGCTATGACAGGAGGCCTTACACAGATACGCAGTATTTT. This encodes CASSYDRRPYTDTQYF. The variable domain in full, with the rest retrieved from reference TRBV28 and TRBJ2-3, is DVKVTQSSRYLVKRTGEKVFLECVQDMDHENMFWYRQDPGLGLRLIYFSYDVKMKEKGDIPEGYSVSREKKERFSLILESASTNQTSMYLCASSYDRRPYTDTQYFGPGTRLTVL.

The chain joins TRBV27 to TRBJ1-6; the D is unclear. V dropped 5 bases and J dropped 10 bases, with 18 bases sitting between them. This CDR3 comprises 15 residues. Germline CDR1 and CDR2: MNHEY and SMNVEV (reference sequence). CDR3 nucleotides: TGTGCCAGCAGTGCCGATCATCGGCCCGGCTCACCCCTCCACTTT. Its translation: CASSADHRPGSPLHF.

V is TRBV28 and J is TRBJ2-2, with D perhaps TRBD2 (6 bases). Germline V gives CDR1 MDHEN, CDR2 SYDVKM. This CDR3 contains 13 residues. V was clipped by 3 bases and J by 7 bases, with 9 bases between them. CDR3: CASSFGGSGELFF. CDR3 sequence (DNA): TGTGCCAGCAGTTTCGGAGGGAGCGGGGAGCTGTTTTTT. Together with reference TRBV28 and TRBJ2-2, the CDR3 gives the full variable domain: DVKVTQSSRYLVKRTGEKVFLECVQDMDHENMFWYRQDPGLGLRLIYFSYDVKMKEKGDIPEGYSVSREKKERFSLILESASTNQTSMYLCASSFGGSGELFFGEGSRLTVL.

V gene TRBV5-1 combines with J gene TRBJ1-5; D gene uncertain. The CDR3 runs 14 residues. Germline CDR1 reads SGHRS; CDR2 reads YFSETQ. Deletions cut 2 bases from V and 0 bases from J, with 6 bases between. CDR3 DNA: TGCGCCAGCAGCTTTGGTAATAGCAATCAGCCCCAGCATTTT. Amino acids: CASSFGNSNQPQHF.

This clonotype was seen more than once but under ten times. The chain recombines TRBV18 with TRBJ1-1; D gene unclear. The V and J ends lost 5 bases and 8 bases respectively, with 12 bases between them. CDR1 and CDR2 (germline): KGHSH, LQKENI. There are 12 residues in the CDR3. As DNA, the CDR3 is TGTGCCAGCTCATCCCCTCTAGCCGAAGCTTTCTTT. Protein: CASSSPLAEAFF.

This clonotype was counted at least ten times. The rearrangement links TRBV14 to TRBJ1-1; D unresolved. Germline values: CDR1 SGHDN, CDR2 FVKESK. The CDR3 covers 15 residues. Between the trimmed V and J ends, which lost 1 base and 11 bases, there was a span of 20 bases. The CDR3 DNA sequence: TGTGCCAGCAGCCAAGGGGTCATCATCTTTCCCGTGGCTTTCTTT. Translating it yields CASSQGVIIFPVAFF.

This clonotype appeared a few times. The chain couples TRBV7-8 to TRBJ1-2; no clear D gene. This CDR3 has 12 amino acids. Germline V gene lookup returns CDR1 SGHVS and CDR2 FQNEAQ. The V end lost 6 bases, the J end lost 0 bases, and 5 bases lay between the germline ends. The CDR3 region has the DNA TGTGCCAGCAGTTGGGCTAACTATGGCTACACCTTC. This codes for CASSWANYGYTF. Together with reference TRBV7-8 and TRBJ1-2, the CDR3 gives the full variable domain: GAGVSQSPRYKVAKRGQDVALRCDPISGHVSLFWYQQALGQGPEFLTYFQNEAQLDKSGLPSDRFFAERPEGSVSTLKIQRTQQEDSAVYLCASSWANYGYTFGSGTRLTVV.

There are a few counts of this clonotype. The chain carries TRBV9 and TRBJ2-5; 8 bases agree with TRBD2. J was trimmed by 1 base and V by 4 bases; bases with no gene match: 12. Germline V lookup: CDR1 SGDLS, CDR2 YYNGEE. The CDR3 is made up of 17 amino acids. The CDR3 nucleotides read TGTGCCAGCAGCCCCCGTGGCGGGGGGACCCTCCAAGAGACCCAGTACTTC. This sequence encodes CASSPRGGGTLQETQYF. Variable domain in full (rest from reference TRBV9 and TRBJ2-5): DSGVTQTPKHLITATGQRVTLRCSPRSGDLSVYWYQQSLDQGLQFLIQYYNGEERAKGNILERFSAQQFPDLHSELNLSSLELGDSALYFCASSPRGGGTLQETQYFGPGTRLLVL.

The chain links TRBV12-5 to TRBJ1-1; D is undetermined. The CDR3 loop spans 12 amino acids. V was pared by 3 bases and J by 6 bases, with 8 bases between. Germline V gene sequence: CDR1 LGHNT, CDR2 FRNRAP. The CDR3 spells CASGFPGAEAFF. The CDR3 coding sequence is TGTGCTAGTGGTTTCCCTGGGGCTGAAGCTTTCTTT.